The 31 T cell receptor beta chains below come from one sample, sequenced in a study of blood T cell repertoires in COVID-19. Assay used: immunoSEQ multiplex PCR; TCRdb lists only in-frame clones, some missing. The repertoire holds fewer than 350,000 clones, with roughly nine tenths as singletons. The material sequenced was peripheral blood. All receptors come from a woman in her sixties or seventies with COVID-19, enrolled during active disease.

CDR3 loop: CASSSGGGDTQYF. The CDR3 DNA is TGTGCCAGCAGCTCGGGAGGGGGGGATACGCAGTATTTT. This sequence joins TRBV5-4 and TRBJ2-3; 8 positions match TRBD2. Germline V gives CDR1 SGHNT, CDR2 YYREEE (reference sequence). CDR3 length equals 13 residues. Trimming removed 3 bases from V and 6 bases from J; junction bases left unmatched: 3. Filled out from reference TRBV5-4 and TRBJ2-3, the complete variable domain reads ETGVTQSPTHLIKTRGQQVTLRCSSQSGHNTVSWYQQALGQGPQFIFQYYREEENGRGNFPPRFSGLQFPNYSSELNVNALELDDSALYLCASSSGGGDTQYFGPGTRLTVL.

The chain recombines TRBV7-9 with TRBJ1-4; 7 bases are shared with TRBD1. With 4 bases clipped from V and 3 bases from J, the junction kept 5 bases outside the gene matches. CDR3 length: 15 residues. Germline V gives CDR1 SEHNR, CDR2 FQNEAQ (reference sequence). CDR3 nucleotide sequence: TGTGCCAGCAGCTCCGCCGGGACAGCTAATGAAAAACTGTTTTTT. Translated, it gives CASSSAGTANEKLFF.

This clone has only one observation. This sequence joins TRBV28 and TRBJ1-2; a possible D gene is TRBD1 (6 bases). In germline, CDR1 is MDHEN, CDR2 SYDVKM. Trimming left V 7 bases short and J 0 bases short, with 18 bases between. The CDR3 length is 16 residues. Here the CDR3 reads CASTRGGGRANYGYTF. DNA for the CDR3: TGTGCCAGCACAAGGGGCGGGGGCAGAGCTAACTATGGCTACACCTTC.

The CDR3 loop is CASQSGPPGYTF. The DNA for the CDR3 is TGTGCCAGCCAAAGCGGACCGCCGGGCTACACCTTC. This chain links TRBV6-5 with TRBJ1-2; no clear D. The CDR3 runs to 12 residues. In germline, CDR1 is MNHEY, CDR2 SVGAGI. The ends were cut back, 8 bases at V and 8 bases at J, with 15 bases in the middle.

V gene TRBV19 combines with J gene TRBJ1-5; the match to TRBD1 covers 7 bases. Germline V gene sequence: CDR1 LNHDA, CDR2 SQIVND (reference sequence). V lost 2 bases to trimming and J lost 0 bases; unmatched junction nucleotides: 10. The CDR3 sequence is 18 residues long. In DNA, the CDR3 is TGTGCCAGTAGTATAATCACAGGGGCAGGGAATAGCAATCAGCCCCAGCATTTT. Amino acid sequence: CASSIITGAGNSNQPQHF.

This clone was seen more than once but under ten times. The chain employs TRBV29-1 and TRBJ1-1, with D possibly TRBD1 on 6 matching bases. Per germline, CDR1 SQVTM and CDR2 ANQGSEA. V was shortened by 2 bases and J by 4 bases, with 11 bases between the two germline ends. The CDR3 runs to 13 residues. CDR3: CSVEKGVSTEAFF. The CDR3 DNA follows: TGCAGCGTTGAAAAGGGGGTGAGCACTGAAGCTTTCTTT.

The V call is TRBV18, the J call TRBJ1-3, with D hard to call. V shed 3 bases and J shed 0 bases, with 9 bases lying between them. Germline V gene sequence: CDR1 KGHSH, CDR2 LQKENI. The CDR3 runs to 15 residues. For the CDR3, the DNA is TGTGCCAGCTCACCTAACCCCAGCTCTGGAAACACCATATATTTT. This gives the protein CASSPNPSSGNTIYF.

The rearrangement joins TRBV28 to TRBJ2-5, with TRBD2 matching 12 bases. V was clipped by 4 bases and J by 6 bases; unmatched bases: 6. This CDR3 spans 15 amino acids. Per the germline V gene, CDR1 is MDHEN and CDR2 is SYDVKM. The CDR3 DNA reads as TGTGCCAGCAGTTCTAGCGGGGGGGCCTTGAAGACCCAGTACTTC. It encodes CASSSSGGALKTQYF.

In its sample, this clone was seen once. V and J are TRBV25-1 and TRBJ1-2; possible D gene TRBD1, 5 bases. The V gene's germline CDR1 is MGHDK and CDR2 SYGVNS. The germline V and J ends were trimmed by 1 base and 4 bases, with 19 bases remaining between them. CDR3 length: 17 amino acids. The CDR3 bases are TGTGCCAGCAGTGAATTAGGGGCCACATCTGCCCTCTATGGCTACACCTTC. The encoded protein is CASSELGATSALYGYTF.

The rearrangement uses TRBV5-6 and TRBJ1-5; 8 nucleotides align to TRBD1. From germline, CDR1 is SGHDT and CDR2 YYEEEE. Trimming took 4 bases from V and 5 from J; bases not matched to a gene: 5. CDR3 length equals 14 residues. The CDR3 bases are TGTGCCAGCAGCGCACAGGGGGGTCATCAGCCCCAGCATTTT. Its protein is CASSAQGGHQPQHF.

The V and J genes are TRBV2 and TRBJ1-3; TRBD1 aligns across 8 bases. CDR3 length: 13 residues. Per germline, CDR1 SNHLY and CDR2 FYNNEI. Trimming cost V 6 bases and J 4 bases; bases outside gene matches: 2. As DNA, the CDR3 is TGTGCCAGCAGGCAGGGGGCGGGAAACACCATATATTTT. It yields the protein CASRQGAGNTIYF.

The CDR3 loop is CASSVKGTGLVGELFF. In DNA form, the CDR3 reads TGTGCCAGCAGCGTAAAAGGGACAGGTCTTGTCGGGGAGCTGTTTTTT. The chain combines TRBV9 with TRBJ2-2, with TRBD1 identical over 8 bases. The CDR3 is 16 amino acids. V was clipped by 1 base and J by 7 bases; unmatched bases: 9. CDR1 SGDLS and CDR2 YYNGEE come from the germline V gene.

J is TRBJ1-2 and V is TRBV29-1, with D possibly TRBD1 on 5 matching bases. There are 14 residues in the CDR3. V gave up 1 base and J gave up 5 bases, with 14 bases separating them. CDR1 and CDR2 (germline): SQVTM, ANQGSEA. The CDR3 DNA reads as TGCAGCGTTGAAGTCCGGCGGGGCAGATATGGCTACACCTTC. Translating gives CSVEVRRGRYGYTF.

V usage is TRBV6-5 and J usage is TRBJ1-1; 7 bases align to TRBD1. The CDR3 totals 12 residues. V lost 8 bases to trimming and J lost 4 bases; unmatched junction nucleotides: 4. Germline-derived CDR1 and CDR2 are MNHEY and SVGAGI. The CDR3 DNA is TGTGCCAGCTGCGACAGGGTCACTGAAGCTTTCTTT. Its translation is CASCDRVTEAFF.

The chain uses TRBV9 and TRBJ2-1; 7 bases map to TRBD2. This CDR3 has 14 amino acids. Losses at the gene ends were 4 bases for V and 2 bases for J; bases not matched to a gene: 3. Germline lookup yields CDR1 SGDLS and CDR2 YYNGEE. The CDR3 region has the DNA TGTGCCAGCAGCCCCGGGGGGACCTACAATGAGCAGTTCTTC. As protein: CASSPGGTYNEQFF.

V and J are TRBV29-1 and TRBJ2-1; TRBD2 agrees at 9 bases. This CDR3 region has 13 residues. Germline CDR1 reads SQVTM; CDR2 reads ANQGSEA. After removal of 4 bases from V and 3 bases from J, the junction contained 1 base not matched to a gene. CDR3 DNA: TGCAGCGTTGGGCGGGGGGGCTACAATGAGCAGTTCTTC. Its translation: CSVGRGGYNEQFF.

The genes are TRBV30 and TRBJ1-3; D gene ambiguous. The CDR3 spans 12 residues. Germline values: CDR1 GTSNPN, CDR2 SVGIG (reference sequence). V dropped 2 bases and J dropped 0 bases, with 2 bases sitting between them. This chain's CDR3 is CAWSYSGNTIYF. The CDR3 DNA sequence: TGTGCCTGGAGTTACTCTGGAAACACCATATATTTT.

As for this clone: The junction departs from the called germline gene at one end, perhaps through a read error. CDR3 amino acids: CASSQGGIERDTEAFF. The CDR3 bases are TGTGCCAGCAGCCAAGGGGGAATAGAGAGGGACACTGAAGCTTTTTTT. The V gene is TRBV4-2, the J gene TRBJ1-1; a possible D gene is TRBD1 (6 bases). The CDR3 runs 16 residues. The V gene's germline CDR1 is LGHNA and CDR2 YNFKEQ.

The chain joins TRBV5-1 to TRBJ1-2, with TRBD1 matching over 9 bases. V shed 4 bases and J 2 bases; nucleotides not matched to a gene: 3. CDR3 length: 14 amino acids. The germline CDR1 and CDR2 sequences are SGHRS and YFSETQ. The CDR3 sequence is CASSAGTGNYGYTF. DNA for the CDR3: TGCGCCAGCAGCGCCGGGACAGGGAACTATGGCTACACCTTC.

As concerns this clone: One end of the junction varies from germline; a read error may be responsible. CDR3 DNA sequence: TGTGCCAGCAGTTATTCCCGGGACACCGGGGTGAACTTC. Translated, it gives CASSYSRDTGVNF. The chain carries TRBV27 and TRBJ2-7, with a possible D match to TRBD1 (6 bases). This CDR3 has 13 residues. Germline-derived CDR1 and CDR2 are MNHEY and SMNVEV (reference sequence).

The chain links TRBV7-2 to TRBJ2-7, with TRBD1 identical over 7 bases. The CDR3 consists of 13 residues. Germline CDR1 reads SGHTA; CDR2 reads FQGNSA. J gave up 8 bases and V 5 bases, and 9 bases lay outside the gene matches. CDR3 protein: CASSPTWTGKQYF. The CDR3 bases are TGTGCCAGCAGCCCAACCTGGACAGGCAAGCAGTACTTC.

This chain uses TRBV28 with TRBJ1-2; D may be TRBD1 (5 bases). There are 16 residues in the CDR3. V was shortened by 2 bases and J by 2 bases, with 15 bases between the two germline ends. Germline V gives CDR1 MDHEN, CDR2 SYDVKM. CDR3 region: CASSLGQAGINYGYTF. For the CDR3, the DNA is TGTGCCAGCAGTTTAGGTCAGGCAGGGATAAACTATGGCTACACCTTC.

The V and J genes are TRBV28 and TRBJ1-6; D remains unclear. V lost 5 bases and J lost 4, with 12 bases in between. Germline CDR1 and CDR2: MDHEN and SYDVKM. CDR3 length: 15 residues. CDR3 sequence: CASSPKVPYNSPLHF. The CDR3, as DNA: TGTGCCAGCAGTCCTAAAGTCCCGTATAATTCACCCCTCCACTTT.

A note on this clone: The same CDR3 is also encoded by other DNA sequences in this sample. V gene TRBV19 combines with J gene TRBJ1-5, with D maybe TRBD1 (5 bases). The CDR3 has 13 amino acids. V lost 0 bases, J lost 5 bases, and 5 bases lay in between. Germline-derived CDR1 and CDR2 are LNHDA and SQIVND (reference sequence). The CDR3: CASSIDRDQPQHF. The CDR3 nucleotides are TGTGCCAGTAGTATAGACAGGGATCAGCCCCAGCATTTT.

The chain is built from TRBV30 and TRBJ1-1; 9 bases align to TRBD1. From germline, CDR1 is GTSNPN and CDR2 SVGIG (reference sequence). V gave up 5 bases and J gave up 6 bases; unmatched junction bases: 4. CDR3 length: 12 amino acids. DNA for the CDR3: TGTGCCTGGGGGGACAGGGATGCTGAAGCTTTCTTT. Encoded protein: CAWGDRDAEAFF.

J is TRBJ2-7 and V is TRBV9, with D uncertain. The CDR3 has 14 residues. Germline loops: CDR1 SGDLS, CDR2 YYNGEE. V lost 4 bases to trimming and J lost 6 bases, with 17 bases between them. The CDR3 DNA follows: TGTGCCAGCAGCCCCCCGGAGTCAGAGTCCGAGCAGTACTTC. It is translated as CASSPPESESEQYF.

CDR3: CASSEERTGEQYF. The DNA for the CDR3 is TGTGCCAGCAGTGAAGAGAGAACAGGCGAGCAGTACTTC. The chain joins TRBV2 to TRBJ2-7; D may be TRBD1 (5 bases). V gave up 1 base and J gave up 6 bases, with 10 bases separating them. Looked up from germline, CDR1 is SNHLY and CDR2 is FYNNEI. This CDR3 has 13 residues.

The chain recombines TRBV3-1 (or the pseudogene TRBV3-2) with TRBJ2-5; TRBD2 agrees at 16 bases. CDR3 length equals 19 residues. V shed 3 bases, J shed 5 bases, and the junction held 12 bases outside the gene matches. Germline loops: CDR1 LGHDT, CDR2 YNNKEL (reference sequence). The chain's CDR3 is CASSQGLAGGRIMWETQYF. Written as DNA, the CDR3 is TGTGCCAGCAGCCAGGGACTAGCGGGGGGGCGGATCATGTGGGAGACCCAGTACTTC.

The V call is TRBV5-1, the J call TRBJ1-1; TRBD1 matches at 8 bases. The length of the CDR3 is 17 residues. The germline CDR1 and CDR2 sequences are SGHRS and YFSETQ. With 3 bases clipped from V and 5 bases from J, the junction kept 15 bases outside the gene matches. The CDR3 region is CASSSRRQGTKGTEAFF. The CDR3 region has the DNA TGCGCCAGCAGCTCCCGACGACAGGGGACGAAGGGGACTGAAGCTTTCTTT.

The chain has TRBV29-1 and TRBJ2-3; 8 bases line up with TRBD2. Germline CDR1 and CDR2: SQVTM and ANQGSEA. This CDR3 region has 14 residues. Trimming took 4 bases from V and 4 from J; bases not matched to a gene: 7. The CDR3 protein is CSVVFSGGSDTQYF. The CDR3, as DNA: TGCAGCGTTGTATTCAGCGGGGGATCAGATACGCAGTATTTT.

J is TRBJ2-3 and V is TRBV6-5; 10 positions agree with TRBD2. The trim removed 6 bases at V and 6 bases at J, leaving 6 bases unmatched. The CDR3 sequence is 14 residues long. Germline V gene lookup returns CDR1 MNHEY and CDR2 SVGAGI. The CDR3 DNA reads as TGTGCCAGCAGCTCCGGGACTAGCGTGGATACGCAGTATTTT. Its translation: CASSSGTSVDTQYF.